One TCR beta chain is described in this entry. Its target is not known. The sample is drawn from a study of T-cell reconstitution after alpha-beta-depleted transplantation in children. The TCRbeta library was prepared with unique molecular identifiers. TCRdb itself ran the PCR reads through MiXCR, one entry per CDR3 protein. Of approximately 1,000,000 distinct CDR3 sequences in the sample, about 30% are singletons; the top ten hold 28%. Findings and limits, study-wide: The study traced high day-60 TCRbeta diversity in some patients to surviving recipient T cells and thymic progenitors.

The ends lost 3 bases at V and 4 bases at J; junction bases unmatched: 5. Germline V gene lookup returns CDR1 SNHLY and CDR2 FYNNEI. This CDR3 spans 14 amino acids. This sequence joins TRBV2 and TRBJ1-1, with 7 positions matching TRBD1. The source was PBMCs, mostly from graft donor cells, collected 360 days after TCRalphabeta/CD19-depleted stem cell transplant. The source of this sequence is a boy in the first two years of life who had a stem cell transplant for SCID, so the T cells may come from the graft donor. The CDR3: CASSEDRSPTEAFF. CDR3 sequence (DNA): TGTGCCAGCAGTGAGGACAGGAGCCCCACTGAAGCTTTCTTT.